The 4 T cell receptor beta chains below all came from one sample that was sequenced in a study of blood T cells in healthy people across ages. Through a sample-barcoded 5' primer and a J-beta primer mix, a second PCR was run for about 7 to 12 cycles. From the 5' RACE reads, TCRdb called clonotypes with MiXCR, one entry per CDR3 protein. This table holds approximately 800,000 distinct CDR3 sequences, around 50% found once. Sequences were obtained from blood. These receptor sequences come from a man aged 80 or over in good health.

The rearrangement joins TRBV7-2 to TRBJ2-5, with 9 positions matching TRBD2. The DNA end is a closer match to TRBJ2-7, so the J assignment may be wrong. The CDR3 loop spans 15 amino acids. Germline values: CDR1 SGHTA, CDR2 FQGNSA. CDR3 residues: CASSLAQRGVDEQYF. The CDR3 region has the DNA TGTGCCAGCAGCTTAGCGCAGCGGGGGGTAGACGAGCAGTACTTC.

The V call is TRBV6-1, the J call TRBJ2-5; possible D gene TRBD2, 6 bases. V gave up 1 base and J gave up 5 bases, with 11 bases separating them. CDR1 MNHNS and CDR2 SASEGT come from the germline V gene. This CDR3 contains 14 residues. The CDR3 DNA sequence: TGTGCCAGCAGTGAAGAGCTGGGGAGGGAGACCCAGTACTTC. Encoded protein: CASSEELGRETQYF.

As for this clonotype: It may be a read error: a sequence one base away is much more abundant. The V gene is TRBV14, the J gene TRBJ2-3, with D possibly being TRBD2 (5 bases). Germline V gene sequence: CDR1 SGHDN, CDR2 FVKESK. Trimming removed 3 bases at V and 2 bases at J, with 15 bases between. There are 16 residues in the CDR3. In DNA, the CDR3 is TGTGCCAGCAGCCAGGAGCGAACACTAGACACAGATACGCAGTATTTT. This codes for CASSQERTLDTDTQYF.

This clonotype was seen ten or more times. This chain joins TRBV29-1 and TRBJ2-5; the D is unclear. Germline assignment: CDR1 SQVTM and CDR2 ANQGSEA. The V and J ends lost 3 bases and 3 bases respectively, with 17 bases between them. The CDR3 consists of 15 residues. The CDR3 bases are TGCAGCGTTGATCCTTTGGCGGTAGCTGAAGAGACCCAGTACTTC. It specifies CSVDPLAVAEETQYF.